This T cell receptor beta chain is drawn from a study of blood T cell repertoires in COVID-19 (dated by TCRdb to about 2020). About the study as a whole: Samples from collaborators originated in the United States, Italy and Spain and spanned both the acute and convalescent phases of COVID-19. The material from the prospective study consisted of cDNA or gDNA derived from T cells, B-cell-depleted T cells, or PBMCs. Subjects who had been exposed to COVID-19, were actively infected with it, or had recovered from it provided the deeply sampled blood TCRbeta repertoires that made up the dataset. The repertoires were made available in a free public database intended to serve as a resource for research on the immune response to SARS-CoV-2. Samples were obtained from the ongoing ImmuneRACE study (first 160 participants) and from over 1,000 subjects provided by 6 global collaborators. Nearly every sample came with metadata listing a de-identified subject ID, COVID-19 status, age in years and sex. Where HLA class I and class II types were available, the types were taken from metadata supplied by the sample provider, not from assay-based typing. Points the paper makes about the study in general: The quantity of clinical and demographic metadata differed by source and by participant and was supplied without curation.

Collaborating institutions collected whole blood in K2EDTA tubes following their own protocols. For TCRbeta analysis, collaborators shipped samples as frozen whole blood, isolated PBMCs, or DNA extracted from either of those sample types. TCRbeta CDR3 regions were amplified from genomic DNA by means of the immunoSEQ Assay, a bias-controlled multiplex PCR. In the original analysis: The number of nucleated cells in each sample was estimated by amplification of reference gene primers within the assay. To quantify the absolute abundance of each unique TCRbeta CDR3 rearrangement, sequence reads were collapsed and filtered. For each sample, productive Simpson clonality was calculated by taking the square root of Simpson's diversity index across productive rearrangements. TCRdb stores this immuneACCESS table with in-frame sequences only. Part of the clones is absent; in the studies checked, under half of the shortfall reflects unresolved V genes, and no reason is known for the rest. From that table come the V and J calls and clone size; the DNA was used to work out D and trimming. Recorded for this sample are more than 150,000 clones; under 90% of them occurred a single time. The leading ten clones occupy around 14% of the sample.

About this clone itself: What this receptor recognizes is not known. Per-base quality was not reported, and no clone a single base away is much larger than it.

From the germline V gene (reference sequence), CDR1 is MNHNY and CDR2 is SVGAGI. Compared with germline, V lacks 4 bases and J lacks 0 bases; bases without a gene match: 2. From cysteine to phenylalanine, the CDR3 is 14 amino acids long. Here the CDR3 DNA is all that survives: 42 bases in frame from base 1. The V and J segments used are TRBV6-6 and TRBJ1-1; TRBD1 matches 7 bases in the middle. The TCR originated in a man aged 30-40 years with active or convalescent COVID-19. Sequenced material: peripheral blood. The sequenced DNA is TGTGCCAGCAGTTTTACAGGGGTGAACACTGAAGCTTTCTTT. The translation is CASSFTGVNTEAFF.